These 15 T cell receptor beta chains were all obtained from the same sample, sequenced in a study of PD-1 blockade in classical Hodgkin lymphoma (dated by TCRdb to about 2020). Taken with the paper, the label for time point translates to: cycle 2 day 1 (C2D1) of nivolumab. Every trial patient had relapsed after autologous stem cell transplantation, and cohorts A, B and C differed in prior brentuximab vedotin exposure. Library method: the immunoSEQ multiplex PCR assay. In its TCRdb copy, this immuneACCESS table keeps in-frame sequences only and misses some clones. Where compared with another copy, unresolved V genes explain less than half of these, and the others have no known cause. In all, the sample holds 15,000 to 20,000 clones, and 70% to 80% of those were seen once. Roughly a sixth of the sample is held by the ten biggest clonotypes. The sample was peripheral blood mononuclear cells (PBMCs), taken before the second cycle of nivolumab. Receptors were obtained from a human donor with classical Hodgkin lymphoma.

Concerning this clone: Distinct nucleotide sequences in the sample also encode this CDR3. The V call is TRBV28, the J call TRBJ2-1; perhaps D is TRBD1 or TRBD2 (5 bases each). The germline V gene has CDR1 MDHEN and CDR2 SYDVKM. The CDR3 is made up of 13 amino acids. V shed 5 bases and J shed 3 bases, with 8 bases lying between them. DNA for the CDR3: TGTGCCAGCAGTGGGGGTGGCTACAATGAGCAGTTCTTC. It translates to CASSGGGYNEQFF.

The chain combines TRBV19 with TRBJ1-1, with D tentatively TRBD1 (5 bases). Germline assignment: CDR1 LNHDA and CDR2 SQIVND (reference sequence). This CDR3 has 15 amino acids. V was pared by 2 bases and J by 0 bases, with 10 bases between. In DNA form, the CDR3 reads TGTGCCAGTAGTATACGGGAGGGACTGAACACTGAAGCTTTCTTT. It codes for CASSIREGLNTEAFF.

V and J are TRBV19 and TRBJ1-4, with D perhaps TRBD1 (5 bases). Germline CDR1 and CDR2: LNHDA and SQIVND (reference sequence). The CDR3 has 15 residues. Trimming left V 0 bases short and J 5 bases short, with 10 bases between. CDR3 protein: CASSIDPGQNEKLFF. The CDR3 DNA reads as TGTGCCAGTAGTATAGATCCTGGACAAAATGAAAAACTGTTTTTT.

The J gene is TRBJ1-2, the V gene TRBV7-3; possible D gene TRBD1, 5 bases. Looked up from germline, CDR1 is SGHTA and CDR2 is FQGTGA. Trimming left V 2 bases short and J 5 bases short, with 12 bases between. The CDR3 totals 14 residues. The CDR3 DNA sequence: TGTGCCAGCAGCTTAGACTCCCGGGGGTATGGCTACACCTTC. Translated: CASSLDSRGYGYTF.

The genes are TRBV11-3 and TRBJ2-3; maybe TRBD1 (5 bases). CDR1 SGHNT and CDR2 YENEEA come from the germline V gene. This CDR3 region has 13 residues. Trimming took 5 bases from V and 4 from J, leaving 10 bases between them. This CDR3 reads CASSPQGPDTQYF. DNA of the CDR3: TGTGCCAGCAGCCCCCAGGGTCCAGATACGCAGTATTTT.

The DNA for the CDR3 is TGTGCCTGGAACATATACAGGGTCGCGCACGAGCAGTACTTC. It codes for CAWNIYRVAHEQYF. The rearrangement links TRBV30 to TRBJ2-7, with a weak D call TRBD1 (6 bases). In germline, CDR1 is GTSNPN, CDR2 SVGIG (reference sequence). This CDR3 has 14 residues. V lost 4 bases and J lost 5, with 18 bases in between.

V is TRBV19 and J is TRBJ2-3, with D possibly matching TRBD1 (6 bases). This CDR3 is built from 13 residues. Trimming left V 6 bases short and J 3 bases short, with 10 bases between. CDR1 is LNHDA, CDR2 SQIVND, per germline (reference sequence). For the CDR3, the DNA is TGTGCCAGTAGAACGGACAGTACAGATACGCAGTATTTT. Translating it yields CASRTDSTDTQYF.

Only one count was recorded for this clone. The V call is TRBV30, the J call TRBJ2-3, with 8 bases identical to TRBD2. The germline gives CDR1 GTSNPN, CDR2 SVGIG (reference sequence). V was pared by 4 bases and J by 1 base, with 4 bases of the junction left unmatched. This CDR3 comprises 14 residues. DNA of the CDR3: TGTGCCTGGAACCTAGCGGGCGGCACAGATACGCAGTATTTT. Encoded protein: CAWNLAGGTDTQYF.

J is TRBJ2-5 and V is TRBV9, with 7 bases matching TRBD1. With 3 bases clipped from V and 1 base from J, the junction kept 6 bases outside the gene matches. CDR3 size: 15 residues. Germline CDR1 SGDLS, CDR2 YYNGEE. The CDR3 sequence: CASSGGQRVQETQYF. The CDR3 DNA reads TGTGCCAGCAGCGGGGGACAGAGGGTCCAAGAGACCCAGTACTTC.

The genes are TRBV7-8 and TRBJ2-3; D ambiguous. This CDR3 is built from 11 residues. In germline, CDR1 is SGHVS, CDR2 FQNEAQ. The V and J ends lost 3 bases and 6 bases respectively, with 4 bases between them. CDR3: CASSFTDTQYF. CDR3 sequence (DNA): TGTGCCAGCAGCTTCACCGATACGCAGTATTTT.

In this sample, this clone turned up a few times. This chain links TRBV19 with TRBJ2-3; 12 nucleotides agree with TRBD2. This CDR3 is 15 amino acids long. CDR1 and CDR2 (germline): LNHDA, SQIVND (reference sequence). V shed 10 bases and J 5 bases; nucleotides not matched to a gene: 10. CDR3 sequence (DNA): TGTGCCACCTCTAGCGGGAGGGTTGGGAGAGATACGCAGTATTTT. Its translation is CATSSGRVGRDTQYF.

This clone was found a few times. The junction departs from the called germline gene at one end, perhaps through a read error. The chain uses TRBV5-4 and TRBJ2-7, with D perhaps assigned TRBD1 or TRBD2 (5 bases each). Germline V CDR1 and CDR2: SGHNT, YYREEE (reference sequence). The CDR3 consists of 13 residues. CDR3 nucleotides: TGTGCCAGCACCTTGGGGGAGATGAACGAGCAGTACTTC. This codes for CASTLGEMNEQYF.

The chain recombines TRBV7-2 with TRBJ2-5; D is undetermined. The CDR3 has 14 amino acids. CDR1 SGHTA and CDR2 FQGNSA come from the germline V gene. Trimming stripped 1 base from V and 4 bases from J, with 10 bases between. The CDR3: CASSLGPQPETQYF. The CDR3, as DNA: TGTGCCAGCAGCTTAGGCCCCCAGCCAGAGACCCAGTACTTC.

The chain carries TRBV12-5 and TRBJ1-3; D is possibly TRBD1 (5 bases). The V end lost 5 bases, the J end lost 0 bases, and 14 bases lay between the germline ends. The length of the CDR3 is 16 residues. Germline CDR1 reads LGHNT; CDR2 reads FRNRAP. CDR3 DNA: TGTGCTAGTGGTCTAGGGGACGCCGGCTCTGGAAACACCATATATTTT. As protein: CASGLGDAGSGNTIYF.

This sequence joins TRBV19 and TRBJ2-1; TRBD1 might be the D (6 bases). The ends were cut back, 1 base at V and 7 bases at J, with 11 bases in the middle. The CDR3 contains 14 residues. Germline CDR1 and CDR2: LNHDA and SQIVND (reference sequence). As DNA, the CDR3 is TGTGCCAGTAGTATAGGTAGGACAGTAAATGAGCAGTTCTTC. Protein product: CASSIGRTVNEQFF.